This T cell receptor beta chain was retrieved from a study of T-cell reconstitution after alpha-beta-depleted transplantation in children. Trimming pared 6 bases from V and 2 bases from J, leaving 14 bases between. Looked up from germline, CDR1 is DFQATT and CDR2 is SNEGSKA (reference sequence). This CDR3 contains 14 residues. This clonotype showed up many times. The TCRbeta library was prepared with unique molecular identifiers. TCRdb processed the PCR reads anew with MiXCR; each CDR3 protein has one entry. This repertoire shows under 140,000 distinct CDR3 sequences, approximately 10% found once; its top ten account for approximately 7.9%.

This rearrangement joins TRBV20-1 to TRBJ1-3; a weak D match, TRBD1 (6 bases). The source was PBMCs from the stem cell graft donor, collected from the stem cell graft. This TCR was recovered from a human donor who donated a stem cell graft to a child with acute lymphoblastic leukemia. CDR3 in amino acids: CSAAPTGTGNTIYF. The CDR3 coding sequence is TGCAGTGCCGCACCCACAGGGACTGGAAACACCATATATTTT.